This TCR beta chain was obtained from a study of TIL therapy for anti-PD-1-resistant metastatic lung cancer. The libraries were made with immunoSEQ v3. Sequencing used immunoSEQ multiplex PCR; TCRdb keeps in-frame clones, though not all of them. The sample records roughly 50,000 clones, 65% to 80% being singletons. Germline values: CDR1 LNHDA, CDR2 SQIVND (reference sequence). Deletions cut 1 base from V and 6 bases from J, with 10 bases between. This CDR3 contains 14 residues. The time point was: pre-treatment sample, taken before nivolumab and TIL therapy. Tumor tissue came from excised metastases, mostly pleural nodules or supraclavicular lymph nodes. Tumors were harvested before any PD-1/PD-L1 blockade.

Here the sequenced sample was tumor tissue, taken at baseline. The TCR sequence derives from a person aged 25 to 80 with non-small cell lung cancer. The chain has TRBV19 and TRBJ2-1; D unclear. The CDR3 region has the DNA TGTGCCAGTAGTATAGGGTTGCCCGTCAATGAGCAGTTCTTC. It is translated as CASSIGLPVNEQFF.